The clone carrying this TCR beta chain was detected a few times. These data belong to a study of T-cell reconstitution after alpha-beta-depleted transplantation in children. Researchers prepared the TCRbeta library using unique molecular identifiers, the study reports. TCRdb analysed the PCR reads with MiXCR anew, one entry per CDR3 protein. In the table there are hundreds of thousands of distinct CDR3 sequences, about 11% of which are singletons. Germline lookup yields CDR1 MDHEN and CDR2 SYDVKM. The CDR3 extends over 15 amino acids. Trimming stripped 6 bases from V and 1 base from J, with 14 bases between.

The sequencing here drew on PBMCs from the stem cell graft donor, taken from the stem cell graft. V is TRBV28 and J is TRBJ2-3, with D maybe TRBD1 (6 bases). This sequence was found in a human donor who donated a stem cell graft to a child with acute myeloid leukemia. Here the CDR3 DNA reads TGTGCCAGCAGCTCGATAGGGGGAGGCACAGATACGCAGTATTTT. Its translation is CASSSIGGGTDTQYF.